The present entry profiles one TCR beta chain with its context. These data are taken from a study of blood T cell repertoires in COVID-19. For the study at large: The United States, Italy and Spain were the sources of the acute and convalescent COVID-19 samples. PBMCs, B-cell-depleted T cells, or T cells were the source of the cDNA or gDNA that made up the material.

Losses at the gene ends were 4 bases for V and 3 bases for J; bases not matched to a gene: 12. The CDR3 runs 17 residues. Per germline, CDR1 SGHTS and CDR2 YDEGEE. Original analysis: Estimation of nucleated cell counts relied on the amplification of reference gene primers. TCRdb keeps only in-frame clones here, not all; method: immunoSEQ multiplex PCR. The V and J calls and clone size are taken from that table; D and trimming were inferred from the DNA. The sample has about 140,000 clones, around four fifths seen once. Sequencing was carried out using peripheral blood. This TCR came from an elderly woman with acute or convalescent COVID-19. The rearrangement links TRBV5-8 to TRBJ2-1, with 8 bases fitting TRBD1. The DNA for the CDR3 is TGTGCCAGCAGCACCTCATCCGGGACAGGATTCTACAATGAGCAGTTCTTC. Translating it yields CASSTSSGTGFYNEQFF. The entire variable domain, with the rest obtained from reference TRBV5-8 and TRBJ2-1, is as follows: EAGVTQSPTHLIKTRGQQATLRCSPISGHTSVYWYQQALGLGLQFLLWYDEGEERNRGNFPPRFSGRQFPNYSSELNVNALELEDSALYLCASSTSSGTGFYNEQFFGPGTRLTVL.